This TCR beta chain derives from a study of beta chain features in type 1 diabetes. Study overall: Taken together, all samples contributed more than 90,000,000 examined sorted cells. Study-wide results and caveats: HLA influence on TCRB rearrangement stayed unresolved here. A moderate, significant TCRB CDR3 shortening appeared in type 1 diabetes across four CD4+ subsets. The study found that naive, central memory and Treg TCRB repertoires appeared more similar in patients than in healthy donors.

Germline loops: CDR1 SQVTM, CDR2 ANQGSEA. V was trimmed by 3 bases and J by 2 bases, leaving 7 bases between them. This CDR3 contains 12 residues. Comments on this clone: Its antigen is unidentified.

As every portion of the isolated RNA was reverse transcribed, the sequencing read expressed TCRB transcripts. Sequencing was performed with immunoSEQ multiplex PCR; in TCRdb, only in-frame clones are kept and a portion is missing. The sample lists about 240,000 clones, approximately 15% occurring once. Sequenced: naive CD4+ T cells from blood. The rearrangement uses TRBV29-1 and TRBJ2-5; D is undetermined. This TCR came from a man younger than 40 with type 1 diabetes. The CDR3 DNA is TGCAGCGTTGAGACTTTTCAAGAGACCCAGTACTTC. It is translated as CSVETFQETQYF.